This T cell receptor beta chain was retrieved from a study of T cells after yellow fever vaccination. Points from the study as a whole: Most clones from primary vaccination resurfaced after the booster (approximately 96% CD4, around 90% CD8).

Germline CDR1 is MNHEY and CDR2 is SVGEGT. Trimming removed 6 bases at V and 3 bases at J, with 8 bases between. The CDR3 runs 13 residues. Ten or more counts support this clonotype. Its antigen is unidentified. TCRdb used MiXCR to reprocess the 5' RACE reads, holding one entry per CDR3 protein. This sample yields about 69,000 distinct CDR3 sequences, of which 5% to 6.5% are seen a single time; around 2.1% belongs to the top ten. The TCR originated in a man younger than 35 who received the YFV17D yellow fever vaccine. Material: CD4+ T cells sorted from PBMCs, obtained roughly 14 days after the first yellow fever vaccination. The chain has TRBV6-2 or TRBV6-3 and TRBJ2-2; D unclear. The CDR3 spells CASRDPYTGELFF. CDR3 in DNA: TGTGCCAGCAGGGACCCTTACACCGGGGAGCTGTTTTTT.